The source of this T cell receptor beta chain is a study of T and B cells in COVID-19 patients. Study-wide context: Active-infection patients were older, median roughly 62 years, than recovered patients, median approximately 36 years.

Comment on this clonotype: What it recognizes is unknown.

BIOMED2 TRB-A/B primer pools were used in multiplex TRB PCR. Via MiXCR, TCRdb re-called the multiplex PCR reads, giving one row per CDR3 protein. Found here are under 8,500 distinct CDR3 sequences, around 32% of them singletons; the top ten hold 20% to 30%. Between the trimmed V and J ends, which lost 5 bases and 3 bases, there was a span of 11 bases. This CDR3 comprises 13 residues. Germline V CDR1 and CDR2: SEHNR, FQNEAQ (reference sequence). The study, taken as a whole, reports: Highly clonal in active COVID-19, TRB repertoires exceeded healthy-donor diversity and richness at recovery.

Each TRB amplification used about 220-500 ng of genomic DNA from blood. The sequencing sample was made of blood. The rearrangement joins TRBV7-9 to TRBJ2-7; no firm D call. The TCR comes from a human donor who had recovered from COVID-19. The CDR3 sequence is CASSTPEHYEQYF. The CDR3 DNA reads TGTGCCAGCAGCACCCCCGAGCACTACGAGCAGTACTTC.